This T cell receptor beta chain stems from a study of cytomegalovirus exposure and HLA in healthy donors. CDR3 size: 15 residues. Germline CDR1 GTSNPN, CDR2 SVGIG (reference sequence). V lost 5 bases and J lost 2, with 17 bases in between. The PCR had 60 Vbeta and 13 Jbeta primers. Using immunoSEQ multiplex PCR, the repertoire was profiled, and TCRdb retains in-frame clones only, with some absent. There are some 150,000 clones in the sample; roughly 9.7% occur only once, and 1.8% lies in the top ten. The sequenced material came from PBMCs. The receptor's source is a man aged 45-65 years in good health and CMV-seronegative. The chain joins TRBV30 to TRBJ2-3, with D tentatively TRBD2 (7 bases). The CDR3 spells CAWAKGGAYTDTQYF. DNA for the CDR3: TGTGCCTGGGCAAAGGGGGGGGCTTACACAGATACGCAGTATTTT.